This T cell receptor (beta chain) was obtained from a study of blood T cell repertoires in COVID-19. For the study at large: PBMCs, B-cell-depleted T cells, or T cells were the source of the cDNA or gDNA that made up the material.

V shed 1 base, J shed 5 bases, and the junction held 4 bases outside the gene matches. Germline assignment: CDR1 LGHNT and CDR2 FRNRAP. The CDR3 totals 14 residues. This clone has only one observation. Original analysis: Estimates of nucleated cell counts were drawn from the amplification of reference gene primers. TCRdb's table, derived via immunoSEQ multiplex PCR, lists solely in-frame clones and lacks some. That table furnishes V, J and clone size, whereas the DNA furnished D and trimming. The repertoire includes around 190,000 clones, roughly 80% of them detected once, and about 7.2% sits in the top ten.

The rearrangement uses TRBV12-5 and TRBJ2-7; TRBD1 aligns across 8 bases. The receptor was derived from a man in his sixties with acute or convalescent COVID-19. Source material: peripheral blood. CDR3 loop: CASGLETGAHEQYF. In DNA form, the CDR3 reads TGTGCTAGTGGTTTGGAGACAGGGGCCCACGAGCAGTACTTC.